The present T cell receptor beta chain was sequenced within a study of blood T cell repertoires in COVID-19. Whole-study context: The United States, Italy and Spain were the sources of the acute and convalescent COVID-19 samples. T cells, B-cell-depleted T cells, or PBMCs supplied cDNA or gDNA.

The table came from immunoSEQ multiplex PCR; TCRdb's copy has only in-frame clones and leaves some out. The repertoire holds 75,000 to 100,000 clones, with roughly 80% as singletons. The CDR3 runs 19 residues. V lost 6 bases to trimming and J lost 3 bases; unmatched junction nucleotides: 16. Germline V gene sequence: CDR1 SGHRS, CDR2 YFSETQ. Only a few counts were recorded for this clone. Sequences were obtained from peripheral blood. The chain uses TRBV5-1 and TRBJ2-7, with 15 bases matching TRBD2. This TCR was sampled from a human donor in a cohort sampled during active COVID-19. CDR3 nucleotides: TGCGCCAGCACCGAACTGACCGGGACTAGCGGGAGGATTAACTACGAGCAGTACTTC. Its translation: CASTELTGTSGRINYEQYF.